This T cell receptor beta chain came from a study of read filtering for tumor transcriptome and immune sequencing. Turning to the study itself: Among patients, some 17 were male and more than 11 female, aged about 45 to 80 (mean about 71). R-ISS stage counts were under ten for I, approximately 15 for II, 6 or 7 for III. Whole-study results and caveats: IR-seq captured clonotypes deeper and more reliably than RNA-seq.

There are many counts of this clonotype. Antigen specificity is unknown. This library used approximately 390 ng RNA and molecular barcoded adaptors spanning alpha/delta and beta/gamma chains. TCRdb called the reads again in MiXCR, with one record for every CDR3 protein. In the table there are fewer than 90,000 distinct CDR3 sequences, more than 9% of which are singletons. Per germline, CDR1 SGHRS and CDR2 YFSETQ. V was cut by 2 bases and J by 6 bases, with 11 bases left in between. There are 14 residues in the CDR3. This chain links TRBV5-1 with TRBJ2-2; D is perhaps TRBD1 (6 bases). The material sequenced was a population of CD138-negative cells sorted from bone marrow. The clonotype comes from a donor aged 40 or over with multiple myeloma. Here the CDR3 DNA reads TGCGCCAGCAGCTTCCCACAGGGCTCCGGGGAGCTGTTTTTT. It codes for CASSFPQGSGELFF.